The 7 T cell receptor beta chains given below trace back to one sample, sequenced in a study of blood T cell repertoires in COVID-19. TCRdb's copy holds only in-frame clones and misses some; the assay was immunoSEQ multiplex PCR. The data contain some 38,000 clones, approximately 90% of them seen just once; the ten biggest clones take up 19%. Source material: peripheral blood. The source of these receptors is a man between 65 and 79 years old with acute or convalescent COVID-19.

The chain employs TRBV19 and TRBJ2-1; 10 bases align to TRBD2. Germline values: CDR1 LNHDA, CDR2 SQIVND (reference sequence). V was clipped by 10 bases and J by 3 bases; unmatched bases: 9. This CDR3 is 15 amino acids long. This CDR3 is CATDRTSGSYNEQFF. The CDR3 bases are TGTGCCACCGACAGGACTAGCGGAAGCTACAATGAGCAGTTCTTC.

The chain's CDR3 is CASTDSRDRGLTGELFF. The CDR3 nucleotides are TGTGCCAGCACCGACTCCCGGGACAGGGGGTTAACCGGGGAGCTGTTTTTT. The gene calls are TRBV25-1 and TRBJ2-2; 11 bases align to TRBD1. Germline V gene data show CDR1 as MGHDK and CDR2 as SYGVNS. V lost 7 bases, J lost 5 bases, and 12 bases stayed unmatched. This CDR3 has 17 residues.

In DNA, the CDR3 is TGTGCCAGCAGCTTACAAGCGGCGGGACACAATGAGCAGTTCTTC. As protein: CASSLQAAGHNEQFF. The V and J genes are TRBV7-9 and TRBJ2-1; D perhaps matches TRBD2 (6 bases). Trimming left V 2 bases short and J 5 bases short, with 13 bases between. CDR1 is SEHNR and CDR2 is FQNEAQ in the germline V gene (reference sequence). The CDR3 consists of 15 residues.

This chain joins TRBV2 and TRBJ2-7, with 7 bases aligning to TRBD1. V lost 7 bases, J lost 3 bases, and 15 bases stayed unmatched. CDR3 length: 16 amino acids. The germline V gene has CDR1 SNHLY and CDR2 FYNNEI. CDR3 DNA: TGTGCCAGCACCTTTACAGGGGACATTCTCCGCTACGAGCAGTACTTC. Its protein is CASTFTGDILRYEQYF.

The gene calls are TRBV29-1 and TRBJ2-3; 16 bases match TRBD2. Germline values: CDR1 SQVTM, CDR2 ANQGSEA. The CDR3 is 17 residues long. V lost 7 bases, J lost 2 bases, and 9 bases stayed unmatched. In nucleotides, the CDR3 is TGCAGCGCCCGGACCGGGACTAGCGGGAGGGCCACAGATACGCAGTATTTT. Its protein product is CSARTGTSGRATDTQYF.

The chain links TRBV27 to TRBJ2-1, with 12 bases lining up with TRBD2. Germline CDR1 reads MNHEY; CDR2 reads SMNVEV (reference sequence). This CDR3 has 20 amino acids. V lost 6 bases, J lost 6 bases, and 21 bases stayed unmatched. CDR3 DNA sequence: TGTGCCAGCAGCCTTCCCTCCGGGTTACCGGGACTAGCGGGTGGCAATGAGCAGTTCTTC. Translated: CASSLPSGLPGLAGGNEQFF.

The rearrangement links TRBV5-1 to TRBJ2-1; TRBD2 aligns across 14 bases. This CDR3 comprises 22 residues. V lost 5 bases to trimming and J lost 0 bases; unmatched junction nucleotides: 19. Per the germline V gene, CDR1 is SGHRS and CDR2 is YFSETQ. CDR3 protein: CASRFNTPGTSGGKSSYNEQFF. CDR3 DNA: TGCGCCAGCAGGTTTAACACCCCCGGGACTAGCGGGGGCAAAAGCTCCTACAATGAGCAGTTCTTC.